This T cell receptor (beta chain) derives from a study of early T cells in non-severe SARS-CoV-2 infection. Study at large: Chains were not paired, and sequencing was done on bulk RNA from unsorted whole blood.

Study-level points and caveats: VDJdb matches were skewed toward anti-spike CD8 T cell responses.

Researchers tagged individual cDNA molecules with unique molecular identifiers. MiXCR was run by TCRdb on the 5' RACE reads, yielding one entry per CDR3 protein. The sample holds about 27,000 distinct CDR3 sequences; 4.5% to 5.5% are singletons and the top ten take 3% to 5%. Ten or more counts support this clonotype. Its antigen remains unidentified. The CDR3 loop spans 14 amino acids. V was shortened by 7 bases and J by 2 bases, with 12 bases between the two germline ends. The source is an adult who was a healthcare worker with PCR-confirmed SARS-CoV-2 infection or an uninfected control (not recorded which). The specimen was whole blood. The rearrangement joins TRBV12-3 or TRBV12-4 to TRBJ2-1; D possibly uses TRBD1 or TRBD2 (6 bases each). CDR3 DNA sequence: TGTGCCAGCAATGTGGGGGGCGCCTACAATGAGCAGTTCTTC. Amino acids: CASNVGGAYNEQFF.